This T cell receptor (beta chain) was identified in a study of early T cells in non-severe SARS-CoV-2 infection. About the research overall: Bulk RNA taken from unsorted whole blood was sequenced, leaving chains unpaired.

Germline CDR1 and CDR2: MGHRA and YSYEKL. The length of the CDR3 is 16 residues. V was trimmed by 1 base and J by 6 bases, leaving 16 bases between them. The TCR library protocol was used to attach unique molecular identifiers. These identifiers were attached to individual cDNA molecules. TCRdb fed the 5' RACE reads into MiXCR, producing one record per CDR3 protein. The table shows about 76,000 distinct CDR3 sequences, with over 9% occurring only once. This clonotype has at least ten counts. J is TRBJ1-5 and V is TRBV4-1, with D possibly being TRBD1 (5 bases). This clonotype originated in an adult who was a healthcare worker with PCR-confirmed SARS-CoV-2 infection or an uninfected control (not recorded which). The source material was whole blood. DNA of the CDR3: TGCGCCAGCAGCCAAGTGGGGCGGGGAAAGGGTCAGCCCCAGCATTTT. Encoded protein: CASSQVGRGKGQPQHF.